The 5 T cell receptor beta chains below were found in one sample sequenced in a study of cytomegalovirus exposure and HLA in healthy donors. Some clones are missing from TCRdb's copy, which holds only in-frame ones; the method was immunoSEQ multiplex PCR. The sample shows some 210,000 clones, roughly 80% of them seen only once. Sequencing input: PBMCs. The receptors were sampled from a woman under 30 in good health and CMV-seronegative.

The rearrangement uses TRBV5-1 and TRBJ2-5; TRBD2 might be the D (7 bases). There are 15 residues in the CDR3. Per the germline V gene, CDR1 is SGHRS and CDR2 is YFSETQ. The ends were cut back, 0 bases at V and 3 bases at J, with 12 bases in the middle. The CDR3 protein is CASSLAGGQKETQYF. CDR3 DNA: TGCGCCAGCAGCTTGGCCGGGGGGCAGAAAGAGACCCAGTACTTC.

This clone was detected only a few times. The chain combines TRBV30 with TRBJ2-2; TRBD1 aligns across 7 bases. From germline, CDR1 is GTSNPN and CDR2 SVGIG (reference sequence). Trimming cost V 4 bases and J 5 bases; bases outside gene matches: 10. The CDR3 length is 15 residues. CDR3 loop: CAWKKQGKETGELFF. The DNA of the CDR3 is TGTGCCTGGAAAAAACAGGGGAAGGAGACCGGGGAGCTGTTTTTT.

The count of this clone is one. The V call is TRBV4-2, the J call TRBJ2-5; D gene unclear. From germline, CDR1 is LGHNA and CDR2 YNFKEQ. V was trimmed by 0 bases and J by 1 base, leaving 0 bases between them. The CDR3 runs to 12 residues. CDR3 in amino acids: CASSQDQETQYF. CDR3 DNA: TGTGCCAGCAGCCAAGACCAAGAGACCCAGTACTTC.

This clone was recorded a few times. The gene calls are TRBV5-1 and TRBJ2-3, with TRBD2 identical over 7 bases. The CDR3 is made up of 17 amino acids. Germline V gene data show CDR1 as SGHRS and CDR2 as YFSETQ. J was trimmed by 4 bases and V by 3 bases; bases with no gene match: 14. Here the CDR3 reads CASSSTTGLGDPDTQYF. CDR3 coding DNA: TGCGCCAGCAGCTCGACGACTGGACTAGGGGACCCAGATACGCAGTATTTT.

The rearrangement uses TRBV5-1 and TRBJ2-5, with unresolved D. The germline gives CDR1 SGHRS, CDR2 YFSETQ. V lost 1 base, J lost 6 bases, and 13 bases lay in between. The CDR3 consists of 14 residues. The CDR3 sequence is CASSLTREFKTQYF. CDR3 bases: TGCGCCAGCAGCTTGACCCGAGAATTCAAGACCCAGTACTTC. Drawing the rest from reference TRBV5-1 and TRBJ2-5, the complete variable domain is KAGVTQTPRYLIKTRGQQVTLSCSPISGHRSVSWYQQTPGQGLQFLFEYFSETQRNKGNFPGRFSGRQFSNSRSEMNVSTLELGDSALYLCASSLTREFKTQYFGPGTRLLVL.